Included here is one T cell receptor beta chain sequence, with context. The record originates from a study of cytomegalovirus exposure and HLA in healthy donors. CDR1 is SGHTA and CDR2 is FQGNSA in the germline V gene. The length of the CDR3 is 17 residues. V dropped 5 bases and J dropped 0 bases, with 17 bases sitting between them. The PCR was carried out with 60 Vbeta primers and 13 Jbeta primers. Sequenced by immunoSEQ multiplex PCR; TCRdb stores in-frame clones only, minus some. This sample has over 150,000 clones; approximately 80% occur once, and the top ten carry approximately 2.9%. Each donor's status was that of a healthy bone marrow donor. Whereas donors were nominally healthy upon sampling, unrecorded immune exposures were probable.

The receptor's source is a middle-aged woman in good health and CMV-seropositive. The chain employs TRBV7-2 and TRBJ1-5; D may be TRBD1 (6 bases). Sequencing used PBMCs. CDR3 sequence reads: CASSGRGGPYSNQPQHF. CDR3 nucleotides: TGTGCCAGCAGCGGGAGGGGGGGTCCCTATAGCAATCAGCCCCAGCATTTT.